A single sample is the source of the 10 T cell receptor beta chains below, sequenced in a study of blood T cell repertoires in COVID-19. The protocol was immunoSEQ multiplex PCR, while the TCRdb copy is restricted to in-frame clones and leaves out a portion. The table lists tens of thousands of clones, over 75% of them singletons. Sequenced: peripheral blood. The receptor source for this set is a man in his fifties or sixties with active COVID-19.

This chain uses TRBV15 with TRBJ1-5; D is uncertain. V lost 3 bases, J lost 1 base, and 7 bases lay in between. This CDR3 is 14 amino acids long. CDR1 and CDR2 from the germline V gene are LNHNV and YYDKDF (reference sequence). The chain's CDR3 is CATSSVGSNQPQHF. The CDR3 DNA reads TGTGCCACCAGCAGCGTGGGCAGCAATCAGCCCCAGCATTTT. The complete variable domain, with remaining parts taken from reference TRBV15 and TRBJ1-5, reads DAMVIQNPRYQVTQFGKPVTLSCSQTLNHNVMYWYQQKSSQAPKLLFHYYDKDFNNEADTPDNFQSRRPNTSFCFLDIRSPGLGDTAMYLCATSSVGSNQPQHFGDGTRLSIL.

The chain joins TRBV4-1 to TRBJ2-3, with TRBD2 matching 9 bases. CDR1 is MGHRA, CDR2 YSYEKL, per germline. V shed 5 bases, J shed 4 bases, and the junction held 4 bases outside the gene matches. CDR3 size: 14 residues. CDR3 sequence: CASSEREASDTQYF. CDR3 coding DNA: TGCGCCAGCAGCGAGCGGGAGGCCTCAGATACGCAGTATTTT.

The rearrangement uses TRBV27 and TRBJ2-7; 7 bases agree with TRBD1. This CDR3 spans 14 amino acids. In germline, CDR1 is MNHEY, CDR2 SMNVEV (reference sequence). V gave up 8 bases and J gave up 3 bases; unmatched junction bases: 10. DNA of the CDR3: TGTGCCAGCTTCTCCGGGCAGGGGGTCTACGAGCAGTACTTC. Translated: CASFSGQGVYEQYF.

The CDR3 nucleotides are TGTGCCAGCAGCCTTTACGCTAGCGGGAGGACTGAGCAGTTCTTC. Translating it yields CASSLYASGRTEQFF. V gene TRBV14 combines with J gene TRBJ2-1; TRBD2 matches at 11 bases. CDR1 is SGHDN and CDR2 is FVKESK in the germline V gene. With 4 bases clipped from V and 9 bases from J, the junction kept 8 bases outside the gene matches. The CDR3 consists of 15 residues.

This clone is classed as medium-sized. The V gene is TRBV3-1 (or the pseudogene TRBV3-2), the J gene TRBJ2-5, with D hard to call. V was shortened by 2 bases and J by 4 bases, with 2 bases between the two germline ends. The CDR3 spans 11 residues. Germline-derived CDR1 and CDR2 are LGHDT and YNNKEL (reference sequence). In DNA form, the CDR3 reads TGTGCCAGCAGCCAACGAGAGACCCAGTACTTC. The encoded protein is CASSQRETQYF.

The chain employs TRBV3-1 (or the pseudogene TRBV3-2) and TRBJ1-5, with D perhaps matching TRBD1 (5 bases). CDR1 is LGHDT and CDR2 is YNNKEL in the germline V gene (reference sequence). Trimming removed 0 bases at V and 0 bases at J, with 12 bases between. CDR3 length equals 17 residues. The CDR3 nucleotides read TGTGCCAGCAGCCAAGATCGAAGGGGCTATAGCAATCAGCCCCAGCATTTT. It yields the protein CASSQDRRGYSNQPQHF.

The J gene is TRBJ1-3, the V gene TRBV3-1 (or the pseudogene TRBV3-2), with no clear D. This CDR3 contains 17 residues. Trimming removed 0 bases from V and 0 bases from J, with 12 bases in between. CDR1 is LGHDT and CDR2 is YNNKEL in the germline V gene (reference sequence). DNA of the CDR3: TGTGCCAGCAGCCAAGATAGTCAGCGCGTCTCTGGAAACACCATATATTTT. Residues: CASSQDSQRVSGNTIYF.

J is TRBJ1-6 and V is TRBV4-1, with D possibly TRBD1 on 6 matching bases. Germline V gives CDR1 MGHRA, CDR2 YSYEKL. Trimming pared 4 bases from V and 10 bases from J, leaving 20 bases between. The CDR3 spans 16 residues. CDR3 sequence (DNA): TGCGCCAGCAGCCTATCCGAGACAGGCAGTAGATCACCCCTCCACTTT. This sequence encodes CASSLSETGSRSPLHF.

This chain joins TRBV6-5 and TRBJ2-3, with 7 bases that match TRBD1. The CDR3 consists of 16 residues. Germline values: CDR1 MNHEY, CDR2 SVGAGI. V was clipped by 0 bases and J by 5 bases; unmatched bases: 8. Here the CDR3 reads CASSYSGSPGGDTQYF. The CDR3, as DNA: TGTGCCAGCAGTTACTCAGGCTCCCCAGGGGGAGATACGCAGTATTTT.

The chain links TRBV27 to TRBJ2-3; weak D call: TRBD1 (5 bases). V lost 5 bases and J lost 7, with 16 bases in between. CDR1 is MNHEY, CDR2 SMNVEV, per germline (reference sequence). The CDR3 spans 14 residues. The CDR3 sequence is CASSLHQRQNTQYF. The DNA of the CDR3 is TGTGCCAGCAGTCTACATCAAAGACAGAATACGCAGTATTTT.